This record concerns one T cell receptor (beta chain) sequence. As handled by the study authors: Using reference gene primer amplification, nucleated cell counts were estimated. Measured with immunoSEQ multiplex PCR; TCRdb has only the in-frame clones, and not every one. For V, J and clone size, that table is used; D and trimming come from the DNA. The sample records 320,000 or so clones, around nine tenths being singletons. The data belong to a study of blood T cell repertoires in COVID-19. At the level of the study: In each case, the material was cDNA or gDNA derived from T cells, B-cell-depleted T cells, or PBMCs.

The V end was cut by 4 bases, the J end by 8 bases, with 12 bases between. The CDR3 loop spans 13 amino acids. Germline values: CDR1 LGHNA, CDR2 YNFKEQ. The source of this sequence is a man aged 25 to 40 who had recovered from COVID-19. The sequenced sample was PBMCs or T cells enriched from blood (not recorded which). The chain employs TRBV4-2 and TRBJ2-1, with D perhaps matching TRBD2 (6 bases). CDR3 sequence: CASSPSERDEQFF. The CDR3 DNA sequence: TGTGCCAGCAGCCCCTCAGAGCGGGATGAGCAGTTCTTC.